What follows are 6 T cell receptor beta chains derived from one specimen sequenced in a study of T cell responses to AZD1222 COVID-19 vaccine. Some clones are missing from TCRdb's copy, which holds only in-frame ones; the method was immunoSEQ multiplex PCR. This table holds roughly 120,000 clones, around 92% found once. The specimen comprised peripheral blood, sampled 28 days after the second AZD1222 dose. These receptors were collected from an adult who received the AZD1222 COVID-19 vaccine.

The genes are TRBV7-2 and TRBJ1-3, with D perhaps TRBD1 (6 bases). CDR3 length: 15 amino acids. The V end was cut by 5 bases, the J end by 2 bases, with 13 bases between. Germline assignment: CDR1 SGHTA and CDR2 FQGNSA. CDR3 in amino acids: CASSRDGGAGNTIYF. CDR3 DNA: TGTGCCAGCAGCAGGGATGGGGGCGCTGGAAACACCATATATTTT.

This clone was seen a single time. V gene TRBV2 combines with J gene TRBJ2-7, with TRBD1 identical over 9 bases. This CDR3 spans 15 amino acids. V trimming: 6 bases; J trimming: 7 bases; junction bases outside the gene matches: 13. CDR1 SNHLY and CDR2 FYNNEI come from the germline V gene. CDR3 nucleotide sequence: TGTGCCAGCAGAGATGACAGGGACAGGGTGGGGGAGCAGTACTTC. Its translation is CASRDDRDRVGEQYF.

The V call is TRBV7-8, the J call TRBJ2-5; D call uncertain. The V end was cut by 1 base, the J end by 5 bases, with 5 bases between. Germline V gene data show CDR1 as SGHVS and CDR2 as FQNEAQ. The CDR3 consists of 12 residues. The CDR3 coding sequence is TGTGCCAGCAGCTTAGTGGTGGAGACCCAGTACTTC. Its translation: CASSLVVETQYF.

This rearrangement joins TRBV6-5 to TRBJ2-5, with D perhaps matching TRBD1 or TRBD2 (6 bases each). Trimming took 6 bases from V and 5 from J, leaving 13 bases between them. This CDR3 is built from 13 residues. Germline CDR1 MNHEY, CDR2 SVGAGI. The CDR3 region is CASSVQGGETQYF. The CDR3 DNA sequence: TGTGCCAGCAGCGTACAGGGAGGCGAGACCCAGTACTTC.

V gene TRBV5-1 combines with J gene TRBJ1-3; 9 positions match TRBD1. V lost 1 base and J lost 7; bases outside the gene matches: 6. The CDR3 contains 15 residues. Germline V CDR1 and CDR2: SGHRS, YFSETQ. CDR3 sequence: CASSLTGTGRNTIYF. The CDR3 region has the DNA TGCGCCAGCAGCTTGACCGGGACAGGGAGGAACACCATATATTTT. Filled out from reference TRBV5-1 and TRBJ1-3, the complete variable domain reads KAGVTQTPRYLIKTRGQQVTLSCSPISGHRSVSWYQQTPGQGLQFLFEYFSETQRNKGNFPGRFSGRQFSNSRSEMNVSTLELGDSALYLCASSLTGTGRNTIYFGEGSWLTVV.

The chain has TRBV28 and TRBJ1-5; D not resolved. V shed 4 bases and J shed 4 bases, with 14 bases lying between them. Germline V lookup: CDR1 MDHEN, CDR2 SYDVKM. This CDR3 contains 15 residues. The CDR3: CASSSLGSTNQPQHF. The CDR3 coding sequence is TGTGCCAGCAGTTCTCTGGGGTCCACAAATCAGCCCCAGCATTTT.